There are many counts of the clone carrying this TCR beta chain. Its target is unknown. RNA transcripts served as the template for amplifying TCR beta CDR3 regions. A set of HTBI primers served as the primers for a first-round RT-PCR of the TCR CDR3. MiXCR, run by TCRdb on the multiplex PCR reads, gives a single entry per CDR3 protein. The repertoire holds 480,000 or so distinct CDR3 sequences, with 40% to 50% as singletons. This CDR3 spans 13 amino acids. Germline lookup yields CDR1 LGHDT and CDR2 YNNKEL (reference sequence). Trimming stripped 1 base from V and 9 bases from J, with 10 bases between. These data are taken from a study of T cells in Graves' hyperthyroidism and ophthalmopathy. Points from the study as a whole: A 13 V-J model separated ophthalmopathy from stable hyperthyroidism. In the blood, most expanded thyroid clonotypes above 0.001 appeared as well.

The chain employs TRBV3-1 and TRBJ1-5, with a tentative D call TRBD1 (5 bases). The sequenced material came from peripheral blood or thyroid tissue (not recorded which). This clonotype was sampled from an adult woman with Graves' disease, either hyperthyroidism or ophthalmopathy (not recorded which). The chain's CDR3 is CASSQGWQGPQHF. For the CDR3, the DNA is TGTGCCAGCAGCCAAGGTTGGCAGGGGCCCCAGCATTTT.